Below, 19 T cell receptor beta chains from the same sample are listed, as sequenced in a study of blood T cell repertoires in COVID-19. TCRdb's copy holds only in-frame clones and misses some; the assay was immunoSEQ multiplex PCR. The data show around 300,000 clones, around 87% seen once. Sequencing used peripheral blood. These receptors originate from a woman aged 40-49 years with COVID-19, enrolled during active disease.

The CDR3 is CASSEISGGQYEQYF. Written as DNA, the CDR3 is TGTGCCAGCAGTGAAATTAGCGGCGGTCAATACGAGCAGTACTTC. The chain combines TRBV6-1 with TRBJ2-7, with D possibly being TRBD2 (6 bases). This CDR3 has 15 amino acids. From germline, CDR1 is MNHNS and CDR2 SASEGT. Deletions cut 2 bases from V and 4 bases from J, with 15 bases between.

This clone has a single count. V is TRBV27 and J is TRBJ2-1; D uncertain. The CDR3 spans 11 residues. Trimming pared 7 bases from V and 4 bases from J, leaving 5 bases between. Looked up from germline, CDR1 is MNHEY and CDR2 is SMNVEV (reference sequence). This CDR3 reads CASKLYNEQFF. The CDR3 region has the DNA TGTGCCAGCAAACTATACAATGAGCAGTTCTTC.

This rearrangement joins TRBV9 to TRBJ2-2, with D possibly matching TRBD2 (5 bases). This CDR3 has 15 residues. Germline V CDR1 and CDR2: SGDLS, YYNGEE. V lost 1 base and J 2 bases, leaving 9 bases between the germline ends. The CDR3 reads CASSVFPGNTGELFF. The CDR3 bases are TGTGCCAGCAGCGTATTCCCGGGAAACACCGGGGAGCTGTTTTTT. Looking up the rest from reference TRBV9 and TRBJ2-2 gives the full variable domain: DSGVTQTPKHLITATGQRVTLRCSPRSGDLSVYWYQQSLDQGLQFLIQYYNGEERAKGNILERFSAQQFPDLHSELNLSSLELGDSALYFCASSVFPGNTGELFFGEGSRLTVL.

The CDR3 coding sequence is TGTGCCAGCAGCCAAATAGAGGTATCGGGACTAGCCGACGAGCAGTACTTC. Translated: CASSQIEVSGLADEQYF. V is TRBV14 and J is TRBJ2-7; 9 bases fit TRBD2. The CDR3 spans 17 residues. Trimming at V came to 2 bases and at J to 5 bases, leaving 13 bases not matched to a gene. Germline CDR1 is SGHDN and CDR2 is FVKESK.

This chain links TRBV29-1 with TRBJ2-1, with 10 bases that match TRBD1. V lost 6 bases and J lost 2; bases outside the gene matches: 1. Germline CDR1 and CDR2: SQVTM and ANQGSEA. This CDR3 has 13 residues. CDR3 nucleotide sequence: TGCAGCGTAGGACAGGGGGCCTACAATGAGCAGTTCTTC. It is translated as CSVGQGAYNEQFF.

The rearrangement links TRBV18 to TRBJ2-2; unclear D gene. V was shortened by 2 bases and J by 5 bases, with 6 bases between the two germline ends. There are 13 residues in the CDR3. CDR1 is KGHSH and CDR2 is LQKENI in the germline V gene. The CDR3: CASSPTPTGELFF. The DNA of the CDR3 is TGTGCCAGCTCACCAACACCGACCGGGGAGCTGTTTTTT.

V is TRBV28 and J is TRBJ2-7; 10 nucleotides agree with TRBD2. The germline gives CDR1 MDHEN, CDR2 SYDVKM. The CDR3 loop spans 16 amino acids. Unmatched junction bases numbered 4, after V lost 2 bases and J lost 0 bases. The CDR3 DNA reads as TGTGCCAGCAGTTTAGGGCTAGCGGGAGACTCCTACGAGCAGTACTTC. Translation gives CASSLGLAGDSYEQYF.

The V call is TRBV4-3, the J call TRBJ1-2, with D possibly matching TRBD1 (5 bases). The germline CDR1 and CDR2 sequences are LGHNA and YSLEER. V lost 4 bases, J lost 7 bases, and 19 bases lay in between. The CDR3 extends over 15 amino acids. The CDR3 coding sequence is TGCGCCAGCAGCCGAGGAACGGGGGGGTCTTTTGGCTACACCTTC. As protein: CASSRGTGGSFGYTF.

This sequence joins TRBV16 and TRBJ1-1; 10 bases are shared with TRBD1. This CDR3 has 16 amino acids. The V gene's germline CDR1 is KGHSY and CDR2 FQNENV. V was clipped by 2 bases and J by 2 bases; unmatched bases: 5. CDR3 region: CASSQPGTGENTEAFF. As DNA, the CDR3 is TGTGCCAGCAGCCAACCTGGGACAGGGGAAAACACTGAAGCTTTCTTT. The entire variable domain, with the rest obtained from reference TRBV16 and TRBJ1-1, is as follows: GEEVAQTPKHLVRGEGQKAKLYCAPIKGHSYVFWYQQVLKNEFKFLISFQNENVFDETGMPKERFSAKCLPNSPCSLEIQATKLEDSAVYFCASSQPGTGENTEAFFGQGTRLTVV.

V usage is TRBV7-6 and J usage is TRBJ2-2; 7 bases agree with TRBD1. The CDR3 runs to 15 residues. Per the germline V gene, CDR1 is SGHVS and CDR2 is FNYEAQ. The V gene end was trimmed by 5 bases and the J gene end by 0 bases; junction bases not matched to a gene: 3. The CDR3 DNA reads as TGTGCCAGCAGCAGGGGACAGCCGAACACCGGGGAGCTGTTTTTT. Its translation is CASSRGQPNTGELFF.

This chain uses TRBV6-1 with TRBJ1-4; TRBD1 agrees at 9 bases. The V gene's germline CDR1 is MNHNS and CDR2 SASEGT. The CDR3 is made up of 13 amino acids. V was pared by 2 bases and J by 10 bases, with 2 bases of the junction left unmatched. DNA of the CDR3: TGTGCCAGCAGTGAAATGGACAGGGGAAAACTGTTTTTT. Protein: CASSEMDRGKLFF.

CDR3: CASSISRNTQYF. As DNA, the CDR3 is TGTGCCAGCAGCATCAGCAGGAATACGCAGTATTTT. The V gene is TRBV7-3, the J gene TRBJ2-3; no clear D gene. The V gene lost 5 bases and the J gene lost 7 bases, with 10 bases spanning the gap. The CDR3 runs 12 residues. Germline loops: CDR1 SGHTA, CDR2 FQGTGA.

The gene calls are TRBV3-1 (or the pseudogene TRBV3-2) and TRBJ2-7; D may be TRBD2 (5 bases). There are 15 residues in the CDR3. Germline lookup yields CDR1 LGHDT and CDR2 YNNKEL (reference sequence). Trimming removed 1 base from V and 3 bases from J, with 13 bases in between. The CDR3 is CASSQGREWGYEQYF. The CDR3 DNA sequence: TGTGCCAGCAGCCAAGGCCGGGAATGGGGCTACGAGCAGTACTTC.

J is TRBJ1-2 and V is TRBV19; no firm D call. V dropped 9 bases and J dropped 4 bases, with 18 bases sitting between them. The CDR3 is made up of 14 amino acids. CDR1 and CDR2 (germline): LNHDA, SQIVND (reference sequence). This CDR3 reads CASEGGRSVYGYTF. Written as DNA, the CDR3 is TGTGCCAGCGAGGGTGGCAGGTCGGTCTATGGCTACACCTTC.

The chain joins TRBV5-5 to TRBJ2-5; D call uncertain. The CDR3 has 16 residues. Trimming shortened V by 0 bases and J by 0 bases, and 12 bases separated the two germline ends. Germline-derived CDR1 and CDR2 are SGHKS and YYEKEE (reference sequence). CDR3 coding DNA: TGTGCCAGCAGCTTGGCCCCAGGCCGGTACCAAGAGACCCAGTACTTC. Residues: CASSLAPGRYQETQYF.

The rearrangement joins TRBV7-2 to TRBJ1-4; the D gene is possibly TRBD1 (6 bases). CDR1 SGHTA and CDR2 FQGNSA come from the germline V gene. The V end was cut by 8 bases, the J end by 5 bases, with 12 bases between. The CDR3 length is 13 residues. The CDR3 region has the DNA TGTGCCAGCCATACAGGGCCCAATGAAAAACTGTTTTTT. Its translation: CASHTGPNEKLFF.

The chain joins TRBV9 to TRBJ2-1, with D unresolved. The CDR3 loop spans 15 amino acids. The V gene lost 3 bases and the J gene lost 3 bases, with 13 bases spanning the gap. CDR1 and CDR2 from the germline V gene are SGDLS and YYNGEE. The CDR3 coding sequence is TGTGCCAGCAGCGCGCCCCCCTACGGCTACAATGAGCAGTTCTTC. Protein sequence: CASSAPPYGYNEQFF.

This clone was detected once. The chain joins TRBV2 to TRBJ1-1; 11 positions agree with TRBD1. CDR1 is SNHLY and CDR2 is FYNNEI in the germline V gene. Losses at the gene ends were 0 bases for V and 1 base for J; bases not matched to a gene: 4. The CDR3 has 17 residues. In DNA, the CDR3 is TGTGCCAGCAGTGAAGCGCTTGGACAGGGGGCGAACACTGAAGCTTTCTTT. This translates into CASSEALGQGANTEAFF. Complete variable domain (other parts from reference TRBV2 and TRBJ1-1): EPEVTQTPSHQVTQMGQEVILRCVPISNHLYFYWYRQILGQKVEFLVSFYNNEISEKSEIFDDQFSVERPDGSNFTLKIRSTKLEDSAMYFCASSEALGQGANTEAFFGQGTRLTVV.

This clone was recorded a few times. The chain has TRBV30 and TRBJ1-1; unclear D gene. The CDR3 consists of 13 residues. V was trimmed by 2 bases and J by 0 bases, leaving 7 bases between them. Per germline, CDR1 GTSNPN and CDR2 SVGIG (reference sequence). In DNA, the CDR3 is TGTGCCTGGAGTCCCGTAGTGAACACTGAAGCTTTCTTT. Its translation: CAWSPVVNTEAFF.